This T cell receptor beta chain comes out of a study of blood T cells in healthy people across ages. Broader study findings: Across the age range, TCR beta diversity per million T cells fell in a roughly linear way. Relative to aged donors, long-lived donors carried more naive CD4+ cells and displayed higher diversity.

Germline V gene lookup returns CDR1 SGDLS and CDR2 YYNGEE. The CDR3 has 13 residues. Each individual donor underwent a draw of approximately 10 milliliters of peripheral blood. A J-beta primer mix and a sample-barcoded 5' primer were used in a second PCR of about 7 to 12 cycles. A template-switch adaptor that had 12 random nucleotides put a tag on each cDNA molecule. TCRdb fed the 5' RACE reads into MiXCR, producing one record per CDR3 protein. The sample records approximately 2,000,000 distinct CDR3 sequences, more than 35% being singletons. A remark on this clonotype: Its antigen is not identified.

Material for sequencing was blood. This receptor was taken from a human donor in good health. The rearrangement joins TRBV9 to TRBJ2-1; tentatively, D is TRBD2 (5 bases). The J call may not be correct, given that the DNA end is closer to TRBJ2-7. The CDR3 nucleotides are TGTGCCAGCAGCGTAGCTCAAGGGAGCGAGCAGTACTTC. It specifies CASSVAQGSEQYF.